These 26 T cell receptor beta chains share one sample of origin, sequenced in a study of shared clonotypes between healthy human individuals. TCRdb's copy holds only in-frame clones and misses some; the assay was immunoSEQ multiplex PCR. The sample lists approximately 500,000 clones; roughly 80% were seen once. Sequencing input: PBMCs. Receptors originate from a woman aged 40 to 55 in good health. Some clones in this sample may be carry-over from other donors' samples.

About this clone: This clone may be a read error of a much larger clone one base away. The chain uses TRBV11-1 and TRBJ2-6, with D uncertain. This CDR3 region has 15 residues. V lost 1 base, J lost 1 base, and 5 bases lay in between. Germline CDR1 SGHAT, CDR2 FQDESV (reference sequence). For the CDR3, the DNA is TGTGCCAGCAGCTTAGTCTTATCTGGGGCCAACGTCCTGACTTTC. Translated: CASSLVLSGANVLTF.

The chain employs TRBV15 and TRBJ1-4; TRBD1 agrees at 7 bases. The CDR3 has 15 residues. Germline trimming cut 1 base from V and 5 bases from J; bases unmatched to any gene: 4. Germline lookup yields CDR1 LNHNV and CDR2 YYDKDF (reference sequence). CDR3 protein: CATSRGQGRNEKLFF. The DNA of the CDR3 is TGTGCCACCAGCAGAGGACAGGGTCGGAATGAAAAACTGTTTTTT.

CDR3 nucleotides: TGTGCCTGGAGTGGGGATTCGAGAGGCTACACCTTC. It translates to CAWSGDSRGYTF. This rearrangement joins TRBV30 to TRBJ1-2; D ambiguous. V lost 1 base and J lost 8, with 11 bases in between. Germline V gene lookup returns CDR1 GTSNPN and CDR2 SVGIG (reference sequence). The CDR3 totals 12 residues.

The V gene is TRBV14, the J gene TRBJ2-5; perhaps TRBD1 as D (7 bases). The J call may be mistaken, given a closer DNA end match to TRBJ2-7. Per germline, CDR1 SGHDN and CDR2 FVKESK. The CDR3 has 14 residues. CDR3 nucleotides: TGTGCCAGCAGTCGCGGGACAGTCTCCTACGAGCAGTACTTC. It translates to CASSRGTVSYEQYF.

The chain is built from TRBV27 and TRBJ2-4; 10 bases align to TRBD2. The V gene's germline CDR1 is MNHEY and CDR2 SMNVEV (reference sequence). The CDR3 consists of 16 residues. With V trimmed by 0 bases and J by 1 base, 0 bases remained unmatched. The CDR3 here is CASSLSAGGAKNIQYF. Here the CDR3 DNA reads TGTGCCAGCAGTTTATCAGCGGGAGGGGCCAAAAACATTCAGTACTTC.

The chain carries TRBV5-1 and TRBJ1-4; perhaps TRBD1 as D (6 bases). The CDR3 consists of 16 residues. V lost 2 bases and J 7 bases, leaving 18 bases between the germline ends. Germline V CDR1 and CDR2: SGHRS, YFSETQ. The CDR3 sequence: CASSLSPTGSAEKLFF. As DNA, the CDR3 is TGCGCCAGCAGCTTATCCCCTACAGGGTCGGCTGAAAAACTGTTTTTT.

CDR3 amino acids: CSVVYAGPAYEQYF. CDR3 DNA: TGCAGCGTTGTCTATGCGGGACCCGCCTACGAGCAGTACTTC. V usage is TRBV29-1 and J usage is TRBJ2-7; tentative D call: TRBD2 (6 bases). Trimming removed 4 bases from V and 2 bases from J, with 15 bases in between. In germline, CDR1 is SQVTM, CDR2 ANQGSEA. The CDR3 has 14 amino acids.

The gene calls are TRBV19 and TRBJ2-7; D is perhaps TRBD1 (6 bases). V lost 6 bases to trimming and J lost 1 base, with 10 bases between them. Per the germline V gene, CDR1 is LNHDA and CDR2 is SQIVND (reference sequence). This CDR3 is 13 amino acids long. CDR3 DNA: TGTGCCAGTAGCAGGGGCAATTCCTACGAGCAGTACTTC. This translates into CASSRGNSYEQYF. The full variable domain, in which reference TRBV19 and TRBJ2-7 provide the parts outside the CDR3, is DGGITQSPKYLFRKEGQNVTLSCEQNLNHDAMYWYRQDPGQGLRLIYYSQIVNDFQKGDIAEGYSVSREKKESFPLTVTSAQKNPTAFYLCASSRGNSYEQYFGPGTRLTVT.

The rearrangement joins TRBV7-8 to TRBJ1-1; D gene unclear. CDR3 length equals 12 residues. Germline V CDR1 and CDR2: SGHVS, FQNEAQ. The ends were cut back, 8 bases at V and 5 bases at J, with 12 bases in the middle. The CDR3 DNA is TGTGCCAGCGGCCCGGGTCGAACTGAAGCTTTCTTT. Translating it yields CASGPGRTEAFF.

This clone showed up just once. The gene calls are TRBV28 and TRBJ2-1, with 8 bases fitting TRBD2. Germline V gene sequence: CDR1 MDHEN, CDR2 SYDVKM. The CDR3 is made up of 16 amino acids. V shed 7 bases and J 5 bases; nucleotides not matched to a gene: 13. The CDR3 reads CASTLSSGIFDNEQFF. The CDR3, as DNA: TGTGCCAGCACCCTGAGTAGCGGGATTTTCGACAATGAGCAGTTCTTC.

The rearrangement joins TRBV5-1 to TRBJ2-1; weak D call: TRBD2 (5 bases). Germline values: CDR1 SGHRS, CDR2 YFSETQ. Trimming pared 5 bases from V and 0 bases from J, leaving 9 bases between. This CDR3 region has 14 residues. The CDR3 sequence is CASRAVSSYNEQFF. The CDR3 nucleotides read TGCGCCAGCAGAGCGGTGAGCTCCTACAATGAGCAGTTCTTC.

V and J are TRBV2 and TRBJ1-2; D remains ambiguous. V was pared by 4 bases and J by 4 bases, with 10 bases between. The length of the CDR3 is 13 residues. In germline, CDR1 is SNHLY, CDR2 FYNNEI. CDR3 sequence: CASSAGRSYGYTF. The CDR3 DNA reads TGTGCCAGCAGTGCAGGACGCAGCTATGGCTACACCTTC.

This clone appeared many times. The V gene is TRBV6-6, the J gene TRBJ2-7; D assignment may be TRBD1 or TRBD2 (5 bases each). This CDR3 region has 12 residues. The germline CDR1 and CDR2 sequences are MNHNY and SVGAGI (reference sequence). V dropped 6 bases and J dropped 3 bases, with 9 bases sitting between them. CDR3 in amino acids: CASSRDGYEQYF. DNA of the CDR3: TGTGCCAGCAGCCGGGACGGCTACGAGCAGTACTTC.

The CDR3 sequence: CASSPDGNTGELFF. DNA of the CDR3: TGTGCCAGCAGCCCAGACGGGAACACCGGGGAGCTGTTTTTT. The chain recombines TRBV9 with TRBJ2-2, with no clear D. Per germline, CDR1 SGDLS and CDR2 YYNGEE. This CDR3 is 14 amino acids long. V shed 4 bases and J shed 1 base, with 8 bases lying between them.

The rearrangement links TRBV6-1 to TRBJ2-3; weak D call: TRBD1 (5 bases). CDR1 is MNHNS and CDR2 is SASEGT in the germline V gene. The CDR3 contains 15 residues. The V gene lost 1 base and the J gene lost 11 bases, with 19 bases spanning the gap. This CDR3 reads CASSEDLAGPTKQYF. DNA of the CDR3: TGTGCCAGCAGTGAAGATTTGGCAGGGCCCACGAAGCAGTATTTT.

This clone was recorded a few times. The chain joins TRBV20-1 to TRBJ1-1; possible D gene TRBD1, 5 bases. CDR3 length: 11 amino acids. Germline CDR1 reads DFQATT; CDR2 reads SNEGSKA (reference sequence). Trimming stripped 5 bases from V and 3 bases from J, with 7 bases between. CDR3: CSAGGDTEAFF. In DNA, the CDR3 is TGCAGTGCTGGGGGGGACACTGAAGCTTTCTTT.

This clone was recorded once. The CDR3 sequence is CASSLGRTAASYEQYF. The CDR3 DNA is TGTGCCAGCTCACTAGGGAGGACAGCAGCCTCCTACGAGCAGTACTTC. This sequence joins TRBV18 and TRBJ2-7; D possibly matches TRBD1 or TRBD2 (6 bases each). The CDR3 extends over 16 amino acids. V was trimmed by 4 bases and J by 0 bases, leaving 16 bases between them. Germline CDR1 reads KGHSH; CDR2 reads LQKENI. The whole variable domain, filled in from reference TRBV18 and TRBJ2-7, reads NAGVMQNPRHLVRRRGQEARLRCSPMKGHSHVYWYRQLPEEGLKFMVYLQKENIIDESGMPKERFSAEFPKEGPSILRIQQVVRGDSAAYFCASSLGRTAASYEQYFGPGTRLTVT.

As for this clone: Compared with germline, one end of the junction differs, possibly owing to a read error. V usage is TRBV13 and J usage is TRBJ1-3, with D unresolved. Germline V gene sequence: CDR1 PRHDT, CDR2 FYEKMQ (reference sequence). The CDR3 is made up of 14 amino acids. The CDR3 sequence: CASSLGFSGNTIYF. The CDR3 region has the DNA TGTGCCAGCAGCCTAGGGTTCTCTGGAAACACCATATATTTT.

DNA of the CDR3: TGTGCCAGCAGACTGGGGTACGGACAAATGTTAAATCAGCCCCAGCATTTT. Residues: CASRLGYGQMLNQPQHF. The chain is built from TRBV5-4 and TRBJ1-5, with D possibly being TRBD1 (5 bases). CDR1 and CDR2 from the germline V gene are SGHNT and YYREEE (reference sequence). V was clipped by 5 bases and J by 4 bases, with 22 bases between them. The CDR3 consists of 17 residues.

The chain links TRBV11-2 to TRBJ2-1; TRBD2 matches 7 bases. Germline CDR1 is SGHAT and CDR2 is FQNNGV. The junction had 20 bases not matched to a gene; V was cut back by 0 bases and J by 12 bases. The CDR3 consists of 18 residues. CDR3 coding DNA: TGTGCCAGCAGCTTAGAGTTGTTGGTAGCGGGTGTCTCCTATGCGCAGTTCTTC. The encoded protein is CASSLELLVAGVSYAQFF.

The rearrangement uses TRBV5-1 and TRBJ2-5, with D perhaps matching TRBD2 (6 bases). The CDR3 totals 14 residues. Germline CDR1 SGHRS, CDR2 YFSETQ. The ends were cut back, 4 bases at V and 5 bases at J, with 15 bases in the middle. DNA for the CDR3: TGCGCCAGCAGCCCGACTAGTTTATCGGAGACCCAGTACTTC. This codes for CASSPTSLSETQYF. The whole variable domain, filled in from reference TRBV5-1 and TRBJ2-5, reads KAGVTQTPRYLIKTRGQQVTLSCSPISGHRSVSWYQQTPGQGLQFLFEYFSETQRNKGNFPGRFSGRQFSNSRSEMNVSTLELGDSALYLCASSPTSLSETQYFGPGTRLLVL.

The gene calls are TRBV4-1 and TRBJ2-3; 9 positions agree with TRBD1. The CDR3 is made up of 15 amino acids. In germline, CDR1 is MGHRA, CDR2 YSYEKL. V shed 4 bases and J 4 bases; nucleotides not matched to a gene: 6. The CDR3, as DNA: TGCGCCAGCAGCCGATCCCGGACAGGGGCAGATACGCAGTATTTT. It specifies CASSRSRTGADTQYF.

As for this clone: A much larger clone sits a single nucleotide away, making a read error possible. The chain has TRBV7-2 and TRBJ2-7; D gene uncertain. This CDR3 has 11 amino acids. Trimming pared 5 bases from V and 2 bases from J, leaving 4 bases between. Germline CDR1 is SGHTA and CDR2 is FQGNSA. The chain's CDR3 is CASSPTYEQYF. The CDR3 bases are TGTGCCAGCAGCCCCACCTACGAGCAGTACTTC.

This clone was seen at least ten times. CDR3 in DNA: TGCGCCAGCAGCTTTTCTGGGATCCATGAGCAGTTCTTC. Protein: CASSFSGIHEQFF. The chain is built from TRBV5-1 and TRBJ2-1; D is unresolved. Per germline, CDR1 SGHRS and CDR2 YFSETQ. This CDR3 spans 13 amino acids. Between the trimmed V and J ends, which lost 2 bases and 8 bases, there was a span of 11 bases.

The chain combines TRBV29-1 with TRBJ2-2; D is ambiguous. Germline V gives CDR1 SQVTM, CDR2 ANQGSEA. CDR3 length equals 14 residues. V dropped 0 bases and J dropped 5 bases, with 10 bases sitting between them. CDR3 amino acids: CSVEDEGSTGELFF. The CDR3 DNA sequence: TGCAGCGTTGAAGATGAAGGGTCGACCGGGGAGCTGTTTTTT.

The V and J genes are TRBV15 and TRBJ2-3; tentatively, D is TRBD1 (6 bases). This CDR3 has 15 amino acids. In germline, CDR1 is LNHNV, CDR2 YYDKDF (reference sequence). Deletions cut 3 bases from V and 4 bases from J, with 14 bases between. CDR3 protein: CATSRPGQKSDTQYF. CDR3 coding DNA: TGTGCCACCAGCAGGCCGGGACAAAAATCAGATACGCAGTATTTT.